This entry lists 28 T cell receptor beta chains sequenced from one sample in a study of blood T cell repertoires in COVID-19. Data came from immunoSEQ multiplex PCR; TCRdb stores just in-frame clones and leaves some out. The sample has about 280,000 clones; roughly 89% are singletons. The sequencing sample was made of PBMCs or T cells enriched from blood (not recorded which). The receptors here all came from a woman in her thirties or forties who had recovered from COVID-19.

The chain recombines TRBV19 with TRBJ1-2, with D perhaps TRBD1 (6 bases). The CDR3 consists of 15 residues. Per germline, CDR1 LNHDA and CDR2 SQIVND (reference sequence). Trimming took 4 bases from V and 3 from J, leaving 15 bases between them. CDR3 sequence reads: CASSNRQAVHYGYTF. CDR3 sequence (DNA): TGTGCCAGTAGTAACCGACAGGCGGTACACTATGGCTACACCTTC.

The chain links TRBV27 to TRBJ2-2, with D maybe TRBD2 (5 bases). Germline CDR1 MNHEY, CDR2 SMNVEV (reference sequence). This CDR3 comprises 16 residues. V lost 7 bases and J 2 bases, leaving 17 bases between the germline ends. The CDR3 DNA sequence: TGTGCCAGCACTGGAGGATACAAAAAAAACACCGGGGAGCTGTTTTTT. Its translation is CASTGGYKKNTGELFF.

Here the CDR3 reads CASSFSQREGYTQYF. In DNA form, the CDR3 reads TGTGCCAGCAGCTTTAGCCAGCGGGAGGGCTATACGCAGTATTTT. The chain couples TRBV7-2 to TRBJ2-3, with 10 positions matching TRBD2. Trimming at V came to 3 bases and at J to 7 bases, leaving 7 bases not matched to a gene. Germline-derived CDR1 and CDR2 are SGHTA and FQGNSA. CDR3 length: 15 residues.

The chain links TRBV7-9 to TRBJ1-1; D unresolved. The CDR3 length is 14 residues. Germline loops: CDR1 SEHNR, CDR2 FQNEAQ (reference sequence). With 3 bases removed from V and 4 bases from J, the gap between germline ends came to 12 bases. CDR3 residues: CASSLLMEGTEAFF. CDR3 sequence (DNA): TGTGCCAGCAGCTTGCTTATGGAGGGCACTGAAGCTTTCTTT.

Many counts were recorded for this clone. CDR3 in DNA: TGTGCCAGCAGCGCGGGACTAGCGGGAGTCCACGAGCAGTACTTC. This encodes CASSAGLAGVHEQYF. The chain is built from TRBV7-3 and TRBJ2-7; TRBD2 aligns across 14 bases. This CDR3 region has 15 residues. V was clipped by 5 bases and J by 5 bases; unmatched bases: 5. Germline CDR1 SGHTA, CDR2 FQGTGA.

The chain's CDR3 is CAISGNSGRADEQYF. CDR3 sequence (DNA): TGTGCCATCAGTGGTAATAGCGGGAGGGCCGACGAGCAGTACTTC. The V and J genes are TRBV10-3 and TRBJ2-7; 11 nucleotides align to TRBD2. CDR1 is ENHRY and CDR2 is SYGVKD in the germline V gene. Trimming took 4 bases from V and 5 from J; bases not matched to a gene: 7. This CDR3 has 15 amino acids.

The V gene is TRBV28, the J gene TRBJ1-6; D unresolved. Germline assignment: CDR1 MDHEN and CDR2 SYDVKM. V lost 5 bases and J lost 4, with 9 bases in between. The CDR3 is 14 amino acids. CDR3 region: CASSPPGYNSPLHF. CDR3 in DNA: TGTGCCAGCAGTCCCCCGGGGTATAATTCACCCCTCCACTTT.

This clone was seen a single time. V and J are TRBV7-2 and TRBJ1-6, with a weak D call TRBD1 (5 bases). The CDR3 has 15 residues. Per germline, CDR1 SGHTA and CDR2 FQGNSA. Trimming stripped 3 bases from V and 7 bases from J, with 13 bases between. CDR3: CASSLRSEGNSPLHF. CDR3 nucleotides: TGTGCCAGCAGCTTGAGGTCGGAGGGGAATTCACCCCTCCACTTT.

The rearrangement joins TRBV2 to TRBJ2-7; 8 bases line up with TRBD1. Germline trimming cut 6 bases from V and 0 bases from J; bases unmatched to any gene: 7. CDR3 length equals 15 residues. The germline V gene has CDR1 SNHLY and CDR2 FYNNEI. The CDR3 DNA reads as TGTGCCAGCAGCACCCAGGGGGCGAGCTCCTACGAGCAGTACTTC. Protein sequence: CASSTQGASSYEQYF.

The chain carries TRBV11-3 and TRBJ1-1, with D tentatively TRBD1 (5 bases). The CDR3 contains 13 residues. V lost 9 bases, J lost 0 bases, and 11 bases lay in between. Looked up from germline, CDR1 is SGHNT and CDR2 is YENEEA. CDR3 protein: CASAPGMNTEAFF. DNA for the CDR3: TGTGCCAGTGCCCCAGGGATGAACACTGAAGCTTTCTTT.

V usage is TRBV27 and J usage is TRBJ1-1; TRBD1 agrees at 7 bases. Germline CDR1 and CDR2: MNHEY and SMNVEV (reference sequence). Unmatched junction bases numbered 2, after V lost 3 bases and J lost 4 bases. The length of the CDR3 is 13 residues. CDR3 in DNA: TGTGCCAGCAGTTTCGGGACAGCCACTGAAGCTTTCTTT. It encodes CASSFGTATEAFF.

The V and J genes are TRBV6-5 and TRBJ1-1, with 7 bases identical to TRBD1. The V and J ends lost 4 bases and 4 bases, in that order; junction bases with no gene match: 6. The CDR3 totals 14 residues. Germline lookup yields CDR1 MNHEY and CDR2 SVGAGI. The CDR3 sequence: CASSSGGPGTEAFF. The DNA of the CDR3 is TGTGCCAGCAGTTCAGGGGGGCCGGGCACTGAAGCTTTCTTT.

This sequence joins TRBV6-2 or TRBV6-3 and TRBJ2-1; TRBD2 aligns across 14 bases. This CDR3 comprises 18 residues. The germline gives CDR1 MNHEY, CDR2 SVGEGT. With 2 bases clipped from V and 0 bases from J, the junction kept 3 bases outside the gene matches. CDR3 region: CASSYPGLAGGSYNEQFF. CDR3 bases: TGTGCCAGCAGTTACCCCGGACTAGCGGGAGGCTCCTACAATGAGCAGTTCTTC.

The chain recombines TRBV25-1 with TRBJ2-5, with 10 bases matching TRBD2. The CDR3 is 16 amino acids. Unmatched junction bases numbered 12, after V lost 6 bases and J lost 5 bases. Per germline, CDR1 MGHDK and CDR2 SYGVNS. Here the CDR3 DNA reads TGTGCCAGCAGCCCCTACCCTCTAGCGGGAGTTGAGACCCAGTACTTC. Translated, it gives CASSPYPLAGVETQYF.

DNA of the CDR3: TGTGCCAGCAGTTACCGGGACAAGGGCACAGAGCAGTACTTC. Translating it yields CASSYRDKGTEQYF. J is TRBJ2-7 and V is TRBV6-5; maybe TRBD1 (6 bases). The germline gives CDR1 MNHEY, CDR2 SVGAGI. V was cut by 2 bases and J by 7 bases, with 15 bases left in between. CDR3 size: 14 residues.

V gene TRBV2 combines with J gene TRBJ2-1; TRBD2 is a possible D gene (6 bases). In germline, CDR1 is SNHLY, CDR2 FYNNEI. V lost 7 bases to trimming and J lost 5 bases, with 15 bases between them. The CDR3 consists of 14 residues. CDR3 region: CASNFLASDNEQFF. CDR3 bases: TGTGCCAGCAACTTTCTAGCGAGCGACAATGAGCAGTTCTTC.

The V call is TRBV27, the J call TRBJ2-7; the match to TRBD1 covers 10 bases. The CDR3 extends over 15 amino acids. The junction had 10 bases not matched to a gene; V was cut back by 6 bases and J by 5 bases. The germline gives CDR1 MNHEY, CDR2 SMNVEV (reference sequence). The chain's CDR3 is CASRRPGQGTNEQYF. The DNA of the CDR3 is TGTGCCAGCAGGCGTCCGGGACAGGGGACCAACGAGCAGTACTTC.

The chain joins TRBV9 to TRBJ2-1; 11 bases match TRBD2. The germline gives CDR1 SGDLS, CDR2 YYNGEE. The CDR3 contains 19 residues. The V gene end was trimmed by 0 bases and the J gene end by 10 bases; junction bases not matched to a gene: 18. The CDR3 DNA reads TGTGCCAGCAGCGTAGAAGGGCTAGCGGGAGGAGGATGGGTTGTGGAGCAGTTCTTC. Protein product: CASSVEGLAGGGWVVEQFF. The full variable domain, with the rest looked up from reference TRBV9 and TRBJ2-1, is DSGVTQTPKHLITATGQRVTLRCSPRSGDLSVYWYQQSLDQGLQFLIQYYNGEERAKGNILERFSAQQFPDLHSELNLSSLELGDSALYFCASSVEGLAGGGWVVEQFFGPGTRLTVL.

V is TRBV7-9 and J is TRBJ1-1; TRBD1 matches 7 bases. This CDR3 is built from 14 residues. The V gene end was trimmed by 5 bases and the J gene end by 4 bases; junction bases not matched to a gene: 7. Germline CDR1 SEHNR, CDR2 FQNEAQ (reference sequence). The CDR3 reads CASSLKGASTEAFF. The CDR3 nucleotides are TGTGCCAGCAGCCTTAAGGGGGCGAGCACTGAAGCTTTCTTT.

Of note for this clone: Other DNA sequences in this sample translate to the same CDR3. The V and J genes are TRBV20-1 and TRBJ2-1; D is unresolved. V lost 2 bases and J 3 bases, leaving 2 bases between the germline ends. Germline assignment: CDR1 DFQATT and CDR2 SNEGSKA (reference sequence). CDR3 length: 11 amino acids. As DNA, the CDR3 is TGCAGTGCTAGACTCTACAATGAGCAGTTCTTC. This codes for CSARLYNEQFF.

The V gene is TRBV24-1, the J gene TRBJ2-2, with 8 bases matching TRBD1. Trimming removed 9 bases from V and 1 base from J; junction bases left unmatched: 18. The CDR3 runs to 19 residues. CDR1 and CDR2 (germline): KGHDR, SFDVKD. CDR3 amino acids: CATWFWGTGRNLNTGELFF. The CDR3 DNA is TGTGCCACCTGGTTTTGGGGGACAGGCAGAAATTTGAACACCGGGGAGCTGTTTTTT.

In its sample, this clone was seen a few times. This chain links TRBV19 with TRBJ1-4; 7 bases are a match to TRBD1. The CDR3 runs to 16 residues. The junction had 7 bases not matched to a gene; V was cut back by 3 bases and J by 3 bases. Germline V gene data show CDR1 as LNHDA and CDR2 as SQIVND (reference sequence). The CDR3 sequence is CASSMGRGRANEKLFF. CDR3 bases: TGTGCCAGTAGTATGGGAAGGGGGCGTGCTAATGAAAAACTGTTTTTT.

This sequence joins TRBV7-2 and TRBJ1-5; D uncertain. CDR3 length: 15 residues. V was pared by 3 bases and J by 5 bases, with 14 bases between. CDR1 SGHTA and CDR2 FQGNSA come from the germline V gene. CDR3 amino acids: CASSFFLAADQPQHF. CDR3 in DNA: TGTGCCAGCAGCTTTTTCTTGGCAGCGGATCAGCCCCAGCATTTT.

The rearrangement links TRBV28 to TRBJ2-7; TRBD2 agrees at 12 bases. The CDR3 consists of 13 residues. V lost 8 bases and J lost 4; bases outside the gene matches: 3. The germline V gene has CDR1 MDHEN and CDR2 SYDVKM. The CDR3 spells CASLTSGSYEQYF. The CDR3 DNA reads TGTGCCAGCCTGACTAGCGGGAGTTACGAGCAGTACTTC.

The chain has TRBV16 and TRBJ1-2, with no clear D. Germline V gene lookup returns CDR1 KGHSY and CDR2 FQNENV. The length of the CDR3 is 14 residues. V was pared by 5 bases and J by 4 bases, with 14 bases between. The DNA of the CDR3 is TGTGCCAGCAGCGGGCCCGTTACCGTCTATGGCTACACCTTC. Protein product: CASSGPVTVYGYTF. The entire variable domain, with the rest obtained from reference TRBV16 and TRBJ1-2, is as follows: GEEVAQTPKHLVRGEGQKAKLYCAPIKGHSYVFWYQQVLKNEFKFLISFQNENVFDETGMPKERFSAKCLPNSPCSLEIQATKLEDSAVYFCASSGPVTVYGYTFGSGTRLTVV.

The chain links TRBV7-3 to TRBJ1-2; D ambiguous. There are 14 residues in the CDR3. Trimming took 3 bases from V and 8 from J, leaving 16 bases between them. Germline V gives CDR1 SGHTA, CDR2 FQGTGA. The DNA of the CDR3 is TGTGCCAGCAGCTTGATCCCCCTAACCGGGGGCTACACCTTC. Its translation is CASSLIPLTGGYTF.

The rearrangement joins TRBV5-1 to TRBJ2-2; a possible D gene is TRBD2 (5 bases). Germline-derived CDR1 and CDR2 are SGHRS and YFSETQ. This CDR3 has 15 residues. Trimming removed 5 bases at V and 3 bases at J, with 14 bases between. CDR3 region: CASRLDSGYTGELFF. The DNA for the CDR3 is TGCGCCAGCAGATTAGACTCGGGATACACCGGGGAGCTGTTTTTT.

This chain uses TRBV24-1 with TRBJ2-3; 8 bases are shared with TRBD2. With V trimmed by 4 bases and J by 4 bases, 12 bases remained unmatched. The CDR3 is 17 amino acids. Germline assignment: CDR1 KGHDR and CDR2 SFDVKD. This CDR3 is CATSEPGGQGFPDTQYF. The CDR3 region has the DNA TGTGCCACCAGTGAACCGGGGGGGCAGGGCTTCCCAGATACGCAGTATTTT.